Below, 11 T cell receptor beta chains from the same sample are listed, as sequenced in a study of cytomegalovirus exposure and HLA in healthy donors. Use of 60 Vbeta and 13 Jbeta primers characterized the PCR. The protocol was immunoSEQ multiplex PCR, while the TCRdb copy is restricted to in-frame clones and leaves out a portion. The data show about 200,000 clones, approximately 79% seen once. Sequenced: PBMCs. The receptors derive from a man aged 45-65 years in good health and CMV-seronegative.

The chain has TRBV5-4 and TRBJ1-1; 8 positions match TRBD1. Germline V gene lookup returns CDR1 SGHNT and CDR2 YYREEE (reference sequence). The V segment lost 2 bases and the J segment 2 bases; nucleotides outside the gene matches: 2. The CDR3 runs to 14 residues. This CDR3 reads CASSLSGGNTEAFF. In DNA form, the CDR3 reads TGTGCCAGCAGCTTATCAGGGGGCAACACTGAAGCTTTCTTT. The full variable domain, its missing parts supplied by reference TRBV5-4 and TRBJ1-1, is ETGVTQSPTHLIKTRGQQVTLRCSSQSGHNTVSWYQQALGQGPQFIFQYYREEENGRGNFPPRFSGLQFPNYSSELNVNALELDDSALYLCASSLSGGNTEAFFGQGTRLTVV.

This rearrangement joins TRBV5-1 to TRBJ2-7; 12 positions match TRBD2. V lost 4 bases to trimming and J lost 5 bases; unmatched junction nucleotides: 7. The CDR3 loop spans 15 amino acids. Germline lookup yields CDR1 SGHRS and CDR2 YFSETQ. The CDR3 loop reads CASSGTSGRRDEQYF. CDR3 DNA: TGCGCCAGCAGCGGGACTAGCGGGCGGAGGGACGAGCAGTACTTC.

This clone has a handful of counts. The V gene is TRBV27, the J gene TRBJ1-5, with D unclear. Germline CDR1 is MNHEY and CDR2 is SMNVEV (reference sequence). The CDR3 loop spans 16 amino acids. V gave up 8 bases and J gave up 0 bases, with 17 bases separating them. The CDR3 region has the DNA TGTGCCAGCCTTCCCCTGGGCAAGGATAGCAATCAGCCCCAGCATTTT. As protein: CASLPLGKDSNQPQHF.

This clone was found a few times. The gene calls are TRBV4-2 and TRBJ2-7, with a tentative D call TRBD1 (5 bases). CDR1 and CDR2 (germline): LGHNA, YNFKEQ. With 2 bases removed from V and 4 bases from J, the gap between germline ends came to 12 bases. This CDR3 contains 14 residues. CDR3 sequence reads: CASSQIQGSYEQYF. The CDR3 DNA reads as TGTGCCAGCAGCCAAATTCAGGGTTCATACGAGCAGTACTTC.

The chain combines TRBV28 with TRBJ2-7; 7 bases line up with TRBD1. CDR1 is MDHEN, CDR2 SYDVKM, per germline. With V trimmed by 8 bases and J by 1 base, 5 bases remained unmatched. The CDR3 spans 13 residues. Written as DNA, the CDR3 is TGTGCCAGCGGGGTGACAGGGTCCTACGAGCAGTACTTC. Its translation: CASGVTGSYEQYF.

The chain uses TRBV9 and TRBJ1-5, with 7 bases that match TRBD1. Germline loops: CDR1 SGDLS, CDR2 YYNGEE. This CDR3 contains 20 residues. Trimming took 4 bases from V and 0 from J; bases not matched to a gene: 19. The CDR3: CASSPSGAGGFFYSNQPQHF. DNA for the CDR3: TGTGCCAGCAGCCCTAGTGGGGCAGGGGGTTTCTTTTATAGCAATCAGCCCCAGCATTTT.

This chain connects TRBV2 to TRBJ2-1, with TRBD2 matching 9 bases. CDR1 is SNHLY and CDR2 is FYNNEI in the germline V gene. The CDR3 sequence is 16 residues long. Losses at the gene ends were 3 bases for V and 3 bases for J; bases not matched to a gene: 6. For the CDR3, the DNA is TGTGCCAGCAGTGACGATGCGGGAGGGTTCTACAATGAGCAGTTCTTC. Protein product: CASSDDAGGFYNEQFF.

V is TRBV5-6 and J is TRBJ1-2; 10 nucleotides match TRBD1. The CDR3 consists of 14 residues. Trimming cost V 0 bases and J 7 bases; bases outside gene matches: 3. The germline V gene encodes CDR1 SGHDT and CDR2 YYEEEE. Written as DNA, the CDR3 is TGTGCCAGCAGCTTGGGGCGGACAGGGGGTGGCTACACCTTC. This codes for CASSLGRTGGGYTF.

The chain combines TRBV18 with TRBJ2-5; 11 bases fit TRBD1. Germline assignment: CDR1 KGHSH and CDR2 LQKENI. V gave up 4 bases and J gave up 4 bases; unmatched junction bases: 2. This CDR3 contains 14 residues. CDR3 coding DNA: TGTGCCAGCTCACTGGACAGGGGGCGAGAGACCCAGTACTTC. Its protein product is CASSLDRGRETQYF. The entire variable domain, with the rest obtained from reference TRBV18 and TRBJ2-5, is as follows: NAGVMQNPRHLVRRRGQEARLRCSPMKGHSHVYWYRQLPEEGLKFMVYLQKENIIDESGMPKERFSAEFPKEGPSILRIQQVVRGDSAAYFCASSLDRGRETQYFGPGTRLLVL.

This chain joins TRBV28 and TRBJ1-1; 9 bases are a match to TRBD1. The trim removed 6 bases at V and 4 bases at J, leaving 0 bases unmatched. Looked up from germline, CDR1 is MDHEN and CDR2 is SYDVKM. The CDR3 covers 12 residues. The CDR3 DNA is TGTGCCAGCAGGACAGGGGGCACTGAAGCTTTCTTT. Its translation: CASRTGGTEAFF.

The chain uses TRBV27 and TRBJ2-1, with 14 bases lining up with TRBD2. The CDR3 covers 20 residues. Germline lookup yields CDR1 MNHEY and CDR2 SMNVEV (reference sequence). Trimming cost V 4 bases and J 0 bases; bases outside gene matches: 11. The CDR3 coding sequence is TGTGCCAGCAGTTCAGTTGGGACTAGCGGGGGTAAAAGCTCCTACAATGAGCAGTTCTTC. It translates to CASSSVGTSGGKSSYNEQFF.